A selection of T cell receptor beta chains follows, all from one sample in a study of blood T cell repertoires in COVID-19. Clones were read by immunoSEQ multiplex PCR, and TCRdb kept only the in-frame ones, dropping some. The sample contains 300,000 or so clones, over 75% of which appear only once. The sequencing input was peripheral blood. Source of these receptors: a woman between 50 and 59 years old who had recovered from COVID-19. CDR3s include the opening cysteine and the closing phenylalanine or tryptophan. The D gene is left open where the match is weak. Clone size, where shown, is once, few, many, or a class for clones that have expanded.

DNA: TGTGCCAGCAGTTTAGGAATTCCGGGACAGACCAATCAAGAGACCCAGTACTTC; CDR3: CASSLGIPGQTNQETQYF; V: TRBV27; D: TRBD1; size: .; J: TRBJ2-5
DNA: TGTGCCAGCAGTACAGGGTACACTGAAGCTTTCTTT; CDR3: CASSTGYTEAFF; V: TRBV6-2/TRBV6-3; D: .; size: .; J: TRBJ1-1
DNA: TGCGCCAGCAGCCCCCGGGAGGGGGGAAATACTGAAGCTTTCTTT; CDR3: CASSPREGGNTEAFF; V: TRBV5-1; D: .; size: .; J: TRBJ1-1
DNA: TGTGCCTGGGGTTCGCAGGGCGATTTGCAGTACTTC; CDR3: CAWGSQGDLQYF; V: TRBV30; D: .; size: .; J: TRBJ2-7
DNA: TGTGCCAGCAGTTACTCGCGGACTAGTGGGCCCTACGAGCAGTACTTC; CDR3: CASSYSRTSGPYEQYF; V: TRBV6-5; D: TRBD2; size: .; J: TRBJ2-7
DNA: TGCGCCAGCAGCCGGGGACTAGCGGCCAACTACGAGCAGTACTTC; CDR3: CASSRGLAANYEQYF; V: TRBV4-1; D: TRBD2; size: .; J: TRBJ2-7
DNA: TGTGCCAGCTCCGAGGGACAGAAACTTTCTAACTATGGCTACACCTTC; CDR3: CASSEGQKLSNYGYTF; V: TRBV19; D: TRBD1; size: few; J: TRBJ1-2
DNA: TGCGCCAGCAGTGAGTCTCAGGTGGGGGGAACTGAAGCTTTCTTT; CDR3: CASSESQVGGTEAFF; V: TRBV10-1; D: .; size: once; J: TRBJ1-1
DNA: TGTGCCAGTAGTATATGGGGGGGGTTCCACAATCAGCCCCAGCATTTT; CDR3: CASSIWGGFHNQPQHF; V: TRBV19; D: .; size: .; J: TRBJ1-5
DNA: TGTGCCAGCAGTTACCGACAGTCCTCTGGAAACACCATATATTTT; CDR3: CASSYRQSSGNTIYF; V: TRBV6-6; D: .; size: .; J: TRBJ1-3
DNA: TGTGCCAGCAGAGGGGCAGTTAGCACAGATACGCAGTATTTT; CDR3: CASRGAVSTDTQYF; V: TRBV7-2; D: .; size: .; J: TRBJ2-3
DNA: TGTGCCAGCAGCCCCAACTCTGGGGCCAACGTCCTGACTTTC; CDR3: CASSPNSGANVLTF; V: TRBV5-4; D: .; size: .; J: TRBJ2-6
DNA: TGCGCCAGCAGCCAAGCGGTTGGCCTAGCGGGAGGAAATACGCAGTATTTT; CDR3: CASSQAVGLAGGNTQYF; V: TRBV4-3; D: TRBD2; size: .; J: TRBJ2-3
DNA: TGTGCCAGCACTATCGCCCGGGAGTATCAGCCCCAGCATTTT; CDR3: CASTIAREYQPQHF; V: TRBV28; D: .; size: .; J: TRBJ1-5
DNA: TGTGCCAGCAGTTTAGGACAGGCCTCCTACGAGCAGTACTTC; CDR3: CASSLGQASYEQYF; V: TRBV7-9; D: TRBD1; size: .; J: TRBJ2-7
DNA: TGTGCCAGCAGCCGCTCCGGAGCGGGGTCTTACAATGAGCAGTTCTTC; CDR3: CASSRSGAGSYNEQFF; V: TRBV7-2; D: TRBD2; size: .; J: TRBJ2-1
DNA: TGTGCCAGCAGCCGGGGATACTACGAGCAGTACTTC; CDR3: CASSRGYYEQYF; V: TRBV28; D: .; size: .; J: TRBJ2-7
DNA: TGTGCCAGCAGCTTGGTACAGGGTATCCTTGGAAACACCATATATTTT; CDR3: CASSLVQGILGNTIYF; V: TRBV7-2; D: .; size: .; J: TRBJ1-3
DNA: TGCAGTGCTAGTACAGGGGGAGGCTACACCTTC; CDR3: CSASTGGGYTF; V: TRBV20-1; D: TRBD1; size: .; J: TRBJ1-2
DNA: TGTGCCAGCTCACCGGGGAGGGTTCAAGAGACCCAGTACTTC; CDR3: CASSPGRVQETQYF; V: TRBV18; D: TRBD2; size: .; J: TRBJ2-5
DNA: TGTGCCAGCTCACGGGACAGGGTAACCACCAGCAATCAGCCCCAGCATTTT; CDR3: CASSRDRVTTSNQPQHF; V: TRBV18; D: TRBD1; size: .; J: TRBJ1-5
DNA: TGTGCCAGCAGCCCTTCCCAGGGGGTTGGATATAATTCACCCCTCCACTTT; CDR3: CASSPSQGVGYNSPLHF; V: TRBV7-8; D: TRBD1; size: .; J: TRBJ1-6
DNA: TGCGCCAGCAGCCAAGGAACAGGACAGCCCCAGCATTTT; CDR3: CASSQGTGQPQHF; V: TRBV4-3; D: .; size: .; J: TRBJ1-5
DNA: TGTGCCAGCAGTTCTAGGGCCGGGAACAGGGATGGCTACACCTTC; CDR3: CASSSRAGNRDGYTF; V: TRBV6-5; D: .; size: .; J: TRBJ1-2
DNA: TGTGCCAGCAGCTTAGGGGATACTAGACTAGCGGGGGGCCAGACCCAGTACTTC; CDR3: CASSLGDTRLAGGQTQYF; V: TRBV7-8; D: TRBD2; size: once; J: TRBJ2-5
DNA: TGTGCCTTCCGGGACAGTAAGAGAGATACGCAGTATTTT; CDR3: CAFRDSKRDTQYF; V: TRBV30; D: TRBD1; size: .; J: TRBJ2-3
DNA: TGTGCCAGCAGTTCCATGCGGGGGGGCGGGGGCACCGGGGAGCTGTTTTTT; CDR3: CASSSMRGGGGTGELFF; V: TRBV28; D: TRBD2; size: once; J: TRBJ2-2